A selection of T cell receptor beta chains follows, all from one sample in a study of beta chain features in type 1 diabetes. Measured with immunoSEQ multiplex PCR; TCRdb has only the in-frame clones, and not every one. The sample includes some 190,000 clones, over 6% of them seen just once. Sequenced: central memory CD4+ T cells from blood. The receptor set was obtained from a man aged 18-30 years with type 1 diabetes. The CDR3 runs from the conserved cysteine through the conserved F or W. A D gene is named only where the DNA matches it firmly. Expanded clones get a size class; other rows say once, few or many, or leave the size out.

CASSLGRELAAYNEQFF | TGTGCCAGCAGCTTAGGCCGGGAACTAGCGGCATACAATGAGCAGTTCTTC | TRBD2 | NA | 17 | TRBJ2-1 | TRBV7-6
CASSFSGGTSSSQFF | TGTGCCAGCAGTTTTTCGGGGGGGACTAGTTCTTCGCAGTTCTTC | TRBD2 | NA | 15 | TRBJ2-1 | TRBV28
CASSQRGTMEEQFF | TGCGCCAGCAGCCAACGCGGCACCATGGAAGAGCAGTTCTTC | NA | NA | 14 | TRBJ2-1 | TRBV4-3
CASSSLLGARLYEQFF | TGTGCCAGCAGTTCCCTGCTGGGTGCGCGGTTGTATGAGCAGTTCTTC | NA | NA | 16 | TRBJ2-1 | TRBV6-6
CAITSGTTNTGELFF | TGTGCCATCACGTCCGGGACAACAAACACCGGGGAGCTGTTTTTT | NA | NA | 15 | TRBJ2-2 | TRBV10-3
CASSERLAGGNEQFF | TGTGCCAGCAGCGAGCGACTAGCGGGAGGGAATGAGCAGTTCTTC | TRBD2 | NA | 15 | TRBJ2-1 | TRBV14
CASSSTFYTGELFF | TGTGCCAGCAGCTCTACGTTCTACACCGGGGAGCTGTTTTTT | NA | NA | 14 | TRBJ2-2 | TRBV7-2
CATLGYTF | TGTGCCACCCTTGGCTACACCTTC | NA | NA | 8 | TRBJ1-2 | TRBV6-5
CASSLWASGSRTEQFF | TGTGCCAGCAGTTTATGGGCTAGCGGGAGCCGGACTGAGCAGTTCTTC | TRBD2 | few | 16 | TRBJ2-1 | TRBV28
CATSRDLASGSSGNTIYF | TGTGCCACCAGCAGAGATCTGGCGTCGGGGAGCTCTGGAAACACCATATATTTT | NA | few | 18 | TRBJ1-3 | TRBV15
CASSQEIAGGYEQYF | TGTGCCAGCAGCCAAGAAATAGCGGGGGGATACGAGCAGTACTTC | TRBD2 | NA | 15 | TRBJ2-7 | TRBV14
CASSPTSGSIEQFF | TGTGCCAGCTCACCCACTAGCGGGAGCATTGAGCAGTTCTTC | TRBD2 | NA | 14 | TRBJ2-1 | TRBV18
CASSDRQVAAESPLHF | TGTGCCAGCAGCGACCGACAGGTCGCGGCGGAATCACCCCTCCACTTT | NA | NA | 16 | TRBJ1-6 | TRBV9
CASSQDWEADTQYF | TGTGCCAGCAGCCAAGATTGGGAGGCAGATACGCAGTATTTT | NA | few | 14 | TRBJ2-3 | TRBV4-2
CASSSELATSLGDTQYF | TGTGCCAGCAGCTCGGAACTAGCGACGAGTTTGGGAGATACGCAGTATTTT | TRBD2 | few | 17 | TRBJ2-3 | TRBV11-2
CASSQEPRLISTDTQYF | TGTGCCAGCAGCCAAGAGCCCAGGCTCATTAGCACAGATACGCAGTATTTT | NA | NA | 17 | TRBJ2-3 | TRBV14
CASSLGVGQIYEQYF | TGTGCCAGCAGCTTAGGAGTCGGACAGATCTACGAGCAGTACTTC | NA | NA | 15 | TRBJ2-7 | TRBV11-2
CATSGLEGNIQYF | TGTGCCACCTCGGGACTCGAGGGGAACATTCAGTACTTC | NA | NA | 13 | TRBJ2-4 | TRBV6-5
CASSFWGPGSYEQYF | TGTGCCAGCAGCTTCTGGGGCCCGGGCTCCTACGAGCAGTACTTC | NA | NA | 15 | TRBJ2-7 | TRBV5-6
CASSPPSAGRGEQYF | TGTGCCAGCTCACCACCTTCGGCAGGCCGGGGGGAGCAGTACTTC | NA | NA | 15 | TRBJ2-7 | TRBV18
CASGDFWSNEQFF | TGTGCCAGCGGGGACTTCTGGTCCAATGAGCAGTTCTTC | NA | few | 13 | TRBJ2-1 | TRBV2
CAWAQGSSRNQPQHF | TGTGCCTGGGCCCAGGGAAGTAGTCGCAATCAGCCCCAGCATTTT | NA | NA | 15 | TRBJ1-5 | TRBV30
CASSLSGKEFYEQYF | TGTGCCAGCAGCCTAAGCGGGAAAGAGTTCTACGAGCAGTACTTC | TRBD2 | few | 15 | TRBJ2-7 | TRBV7-9
CASSLDRGPLFF | TGTGCCAGCAGTTTGGACAGGGGACCTCTGTTTTTT | TRBD1 | many | 12 | TRBJ2-2 | TRBV7-2
CASSLEAGGRFF | TGTGCCAGCAGCTTAGAAGCGGGTGGGCGGTTCTTC | NA | few | 12 | TRBJ2-1 | TRBV7-9
CASSSREPKTQYF | TGTGCCAGCAGCTCTCGGGAGCCGAAGACCCAGTACTTC | NA | NA | 13 | TRBJ2-5 | TRBV7-2
CSVVGTSNYGYTF | TGCAGCGTTGTGGGCACCTCTAACTATGGCTACACCTTC | NA | many | 13 | TRBJ1-2 | TRBV29-1
CASSSTQQTGIRETQYF | TGTGCCAGCAGCTCCACACAGCAAACAGGGATCAGGGAGACCCAGTACTTC | NA | NA | 17 | TRBJ2-5 | TRBV7-9
CASSTQDRITNYGYTF | TGTGCCAGCAGCACACAAGACAGGATAACTAACTATGGCTACACCTTC | NA | NA | 16 | TRBJ1-2 | TRBV9
CASSWDTTYEQYF | TGTGCCAGCAGCTGGGACACTACCTACGAGCAGTACTTC | NA | NA | 13 | TRBJ2-7 | TRBV27
CASSVEELAANEQFF | TGTGCCAGCAGCGTAGAAGAACTAGCGGCCAATGAGCAGTTCTTC | TRBD2 | NA | 15 | TRBJ2-1 | TRBV9
CASSLGGLGYTF | TGTGCCAGCAGTTTAGGGGGCTTGGGCTACACCTTC | NA | NA | 12 | TRBJ1-2 | TRBV28
CASSNRTGKYEQYF | TGTGCCAGCAGCAACCGGACCGGGAAATACGAGCAGTACTTC | NA | NA | 14 | TRBJ2-7 | TRBV7-2
CASSRDRTTYEQYF | TGTGCCAGCTCACGGGACAGGACTACCTACGAGCAGTACTTC | TRBD1 | NA | 14 | TRBJ2-7 | TRBV18
CASSQGYMNTEAFF | TGTGCCAGCAGTCAGGGCTACATGAACACTGAAGCTTTCTTT | NA | NA | 14 | TRBJ1-1 | TRBV28
CAWGTGGVGPLHF | TGTGCCTGGGGAACAGGGGGCGTCGGGCCCCTCCACTTT | TRBD1 | few | 13 | TRBJ1-6 | TRBV30
CASSEYNEQFF | TGTGCCAGCTCTGAGTACAATGAGCAGTTCTTC | NA | few | 11 | TRBJ2-1 | TRBV11-2